This T cell receptor (beta chain) derives from a study of blood T cells in healthy people across ages. This clonotype was detected only a few times. The second PCR ran 7 to 11 cycles with a sample-barcoded 5' primer and J-beta primers. TCRdb itself ran the 5' RACE reads through MiXCR, one entry per CDR3 protein. This sample has some 940,000 distinct CDR3 sequences, with around 29% found just once. V lost 4 bases and J lost 0, with 13 bases in between. The CDR3 covers 16 residues. Germline V gives CDR1 KGHSH, CDR2 LQKENI. These data were also reused for a study on T cells of mothers and their children.

V and J are TRBV18 and TRBJ2-4; possible D gene TRBD1, 6 bases. The clonotype was recovered from a woman aged 40 to 49 in good health. Sequencing was carried out using blood. The CDR3 loop reads CASSLADRRAKNIQYF. CDR3 sequence (DNA): TGTGCCAGCTCACTAGCAGACAGGAGAGCCAAAAACATTCAGTACTTC.